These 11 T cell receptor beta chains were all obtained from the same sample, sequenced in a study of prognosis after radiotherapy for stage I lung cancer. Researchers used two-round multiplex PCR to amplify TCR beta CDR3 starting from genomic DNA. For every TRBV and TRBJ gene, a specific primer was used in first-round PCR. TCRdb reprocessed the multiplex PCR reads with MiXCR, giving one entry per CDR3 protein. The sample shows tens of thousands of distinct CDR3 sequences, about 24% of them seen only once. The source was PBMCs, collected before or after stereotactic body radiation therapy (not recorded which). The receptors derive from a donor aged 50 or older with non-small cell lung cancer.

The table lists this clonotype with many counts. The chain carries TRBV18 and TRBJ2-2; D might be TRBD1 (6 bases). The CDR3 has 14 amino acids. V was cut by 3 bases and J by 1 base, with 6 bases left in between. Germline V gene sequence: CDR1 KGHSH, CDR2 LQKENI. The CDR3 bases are TGTGCCAGCTCACCGGACAGGAACACCGGGGAGCTGTTTTTT. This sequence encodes CASSPDRNTGELFF.

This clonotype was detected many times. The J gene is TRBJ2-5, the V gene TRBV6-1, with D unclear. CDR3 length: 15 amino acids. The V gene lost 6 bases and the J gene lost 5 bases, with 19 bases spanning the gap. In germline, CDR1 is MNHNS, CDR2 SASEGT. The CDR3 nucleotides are TGTGCCAGCAGGGCTGATAGTATGGGTGGGGAGACCCAGTACTTC. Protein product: CASRADSMGGETQYF.

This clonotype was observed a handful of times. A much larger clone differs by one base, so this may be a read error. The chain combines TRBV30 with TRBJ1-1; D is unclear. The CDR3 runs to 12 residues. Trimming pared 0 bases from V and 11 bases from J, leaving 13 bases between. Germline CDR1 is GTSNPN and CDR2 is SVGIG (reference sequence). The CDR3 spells CAWSVLQRGAFF. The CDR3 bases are TGTGCCTGGAGTGTACTCCAGCGTGGCGCTTTCTTT. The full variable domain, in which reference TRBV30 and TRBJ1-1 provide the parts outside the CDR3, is SQTIHQWPATLVQPVGSPLSLECTVEGTSNPNLYWYRQAAGRGLQLLFYSVGIGQISSEVPQNLSASRPQDRQFILSSKKLLLSDSGFYLCAWSVLQRGAFFGQGTRLTVV.

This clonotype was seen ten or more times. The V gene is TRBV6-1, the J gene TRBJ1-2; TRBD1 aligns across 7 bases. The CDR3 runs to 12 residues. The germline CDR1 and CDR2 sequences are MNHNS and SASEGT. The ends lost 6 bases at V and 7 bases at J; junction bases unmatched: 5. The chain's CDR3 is CASRGGDSGYTF. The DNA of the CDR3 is TGTGCCAGCAGGGGGGGGGACAGTGGCTACACCTTC.

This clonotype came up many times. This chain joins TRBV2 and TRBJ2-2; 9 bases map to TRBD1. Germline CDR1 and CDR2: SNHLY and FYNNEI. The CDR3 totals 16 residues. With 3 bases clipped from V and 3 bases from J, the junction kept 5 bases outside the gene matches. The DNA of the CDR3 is TGTGCCAGCAGTGAGGACAGGGGTCCTGACACCGGGGAGCTGTTTTTT. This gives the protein CASSEDRGPDTGELFF.

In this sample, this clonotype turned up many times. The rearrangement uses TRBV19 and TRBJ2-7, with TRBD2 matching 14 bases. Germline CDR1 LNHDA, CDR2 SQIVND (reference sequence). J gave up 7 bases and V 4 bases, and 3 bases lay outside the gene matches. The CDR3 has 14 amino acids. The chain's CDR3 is CASSTGTSGREQYF. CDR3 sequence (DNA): TGTGCCAGTAGTACCGGGACTAGCGGGAGAGAGCAGTACTTC.

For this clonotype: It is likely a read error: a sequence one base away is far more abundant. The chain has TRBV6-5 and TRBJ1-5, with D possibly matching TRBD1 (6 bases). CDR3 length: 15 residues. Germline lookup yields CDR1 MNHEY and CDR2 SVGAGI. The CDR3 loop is CASGYRDPSNQPQHF. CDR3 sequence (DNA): TGTGCCAGCGGTTACAGGGACCCCAGCAATCAGCCCCAGCATTTT.

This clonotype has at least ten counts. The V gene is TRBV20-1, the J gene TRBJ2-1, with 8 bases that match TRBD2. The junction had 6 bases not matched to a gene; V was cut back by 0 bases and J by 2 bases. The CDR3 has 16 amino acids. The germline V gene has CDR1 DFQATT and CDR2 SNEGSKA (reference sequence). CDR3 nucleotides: TGCAGTGCTAGAGATCTAGGGACTAGGGCCTACAATGAGCAGTTCTTC. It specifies CSARDLGTRAYNEQFF.

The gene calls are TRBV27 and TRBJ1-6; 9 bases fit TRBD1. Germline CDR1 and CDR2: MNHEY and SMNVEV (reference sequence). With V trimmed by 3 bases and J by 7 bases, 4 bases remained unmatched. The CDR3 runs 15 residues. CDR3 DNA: TGTGCCAGCAGTTTGAACAGGGGGCAAAATTCACCCCTCCACTTT. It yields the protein CASSLNRGQNSPLHF.

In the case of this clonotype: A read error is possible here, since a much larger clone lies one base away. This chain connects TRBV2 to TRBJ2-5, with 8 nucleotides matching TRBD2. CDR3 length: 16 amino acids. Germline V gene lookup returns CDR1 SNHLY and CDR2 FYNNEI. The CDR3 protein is CASSEVQTGGQETKYF. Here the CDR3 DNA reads TGTGCCAGCAGTGAAGTCCAAACGGGGGGGCAAGAGACCAAGTACTTC.

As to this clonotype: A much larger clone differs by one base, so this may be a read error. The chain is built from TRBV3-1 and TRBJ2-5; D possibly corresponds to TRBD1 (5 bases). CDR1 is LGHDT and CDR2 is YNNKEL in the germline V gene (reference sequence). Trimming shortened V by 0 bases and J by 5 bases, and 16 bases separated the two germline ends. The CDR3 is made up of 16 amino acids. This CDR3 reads CASSQDKAGRSETQYF. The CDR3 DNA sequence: TGTGCCAGCAGCCAAGATAAGGCAGGGCGTTCTGAGACCCAGTACTTC.